Shown below are 6 T cell receptor beta chains from a single sample sequenced in a study of identical twins. TCRdb redid the calling of the 5' RACE reads with MiXCR, one entry per CDR3 protein. Among over 550,000 distinct CDR3 sequences listed, around 7.4% were seen once. These data also formed part of another study, on yellow fever vaccine responses in identical twins.

Sequenced sample: PBMCs. These receptors were taken from a woman younger than 30 in good health.

This clonotype occurred many times. This chain joins TRBV10-3 and TRBJ2-5; 7 bases align to TRBD1. V lost 0 bases, J lost 5 bases, and 6 bases stayed unmatched. The CDR3 runs to 15 residues. Germline V CDR1 and CDR2: ENHRY, SYGVKD. CDR3 DNA sequence: TGTGCCATCAGTGAGTCGACAGGGATCGGGGAGACCCAGTACTTC. This sequence encodes CAISESTGIGETQYF.

This clonotype was detected only a few times. The chain carries TRBV24-1 and TRBJ2-3; TRBD1 matches at 10 bases. V dropped 2 bases and J dropped 5; count of bases not matched to a gene: 6. Germline loops: CDR1 KGHDR, CDR2 SFDVKD. CDR3 length equals 16 residues. DNA for the CDR3: TGTGCCACCAGTGATTCCCGACAGGGGGCAAAAGATACGCAGTATTTT. As protein: CATSDSRQGAKDTQYF.

The V and J genes are TRBV4-1 and TRBJ1-2, with D unresolved. Trimming took off 3 bases at V and 7 bases at J, with 18 bases between the two ends. Germline V gene sequence: CDR1 MGHRA, CDR2 YSYEKL. The CDR3 totals 15 residues. The CDR3 loop reads CASSHPPEGGTGYTF. The DNA for the CDR3 is TGCGCCAGCAGCCACCCCCCGGAGGGAGGAACTGGCTACACCTTC.

This clonotype occurred many times. The V and J genes are TRBV20-1 and TRBJ2-1; 7 positions match TRBD1. V lost 1 base, J lost 0 bases, and 6 bases stayed unmatched. The length of the CDR3 is 16 residues. Per germline, CDR1 DFQATT and CDR2 SNEGSKA (reference sequence). This CDR3 is CSARVLGGPSYNEQFF. CDR3 nucleotide sequence: TGCAGTGCTAGAGTCCTAGGGGGCCCCTCCTACAATGAGCAGTTCTTC.

The chain combines TRBV5-6 with TRBJ2-4; 11 bases map to TRBD1. The germline CDR1 and CDR2 sequences are SGHDT and YYEEEE. The CDR3 totals 18 residues. The V segment lost 6 bases and the J segment 3 bases; nucleotides outside the gene matches: 14. This CDR3 reads CASTEWTGGDYGKNIQYF. The CDR3 DNA follows: TGTGCCAGCACCGAGTGGACAGGGGGCGATTATGGCAAAAACATTCAGTACTTC.

This clonotype was seen at least ten times. The rearrangement links TRBV12-3 or TRBV12-4 to TRBJ2-2; TRBD2 agrees at 7 bases. V gave up 3 bases and J gave up 2 bases; unmatched junction bases: 6. The CDR3 sequence is 16 residues long. Here the CDR3 reads CASSFGSGINTGELFF. The CDR3 coding sequence is TGTGCCAGCAGTTTCGGGAGCGGGATTAACACCGGGGAGCTGTTTTTT.